Detailed here is one T cell receptor (beta chain). This clonotype was counted ten times or more. Which antigen it targets is not known. Base-call qualities are not available, and no considerably larger clone is one nucleotide away. The receptor library was made with 5' RACE. Sequenced using an Illumina HiSeq 2000. Template switching introduced a universal primer binding site; the final cDNA contained a unique molecular identifier, enabling accurate counting of TCR cDNA molecules. Specific primers in the conserved constant-segment region were used to synthesize first-strand cDNA for TCR alpha and beta chains. To control for contamination, each cDNA library was double barcoded with a SMART-Mk sample barcode plus Illumina barcodes. Two successive PCR steps introduced TruSeq adapter sequences along with Illumina sample barcodes. The Illumina HiSeq platform was used with custom primers to sequence TCR alpha and beta cDNA libraries. Per the authors' processing: MiGEC processed the raw reads to extract unique molecular identifiers, while MiXCR was used to determine the CDR3 positions. Recombination models were inferred per individual with the repgenHMM and IGoR tools using an EM algorithm. Shared clonotypes were analyzed with the tcR package in R, and sharing was normalized by the product of cloneset sizes. Out-of-frame nonproductive sequences were analyzed to study raw recombination free of thymic and clonal selection effects. TCRdb itself trimmed the public reads at Q25 with fastp, ran MiXCR and retained productive beta chains. Under each unique CDR3 protein, matching rows form one entry showing the most common genes and DNA. V and J calls and clone size were set by TCRdb, not the authors. The sample table records 700,000 or so distinct CDR3 sequences; 8.5% to 9% of these occur just once. The leading ten clones occupy around 0.98% of the sample.

All donors were healthy Caucasians. Three pairs of female monozygotic twins, all aged 18 to 29 years, made up the twin cohort. RNA for TCR libraries was isolated from peripheral blood mononuclear cells. There are 14 amino acids in the CDR3, from cysteine to phenylalanine inclusive. The entry retains the CDR3 DNA only, 42 bases that are in frame from base 1. V loses 2 bases of germline sequence and J loses 4 bases, and the interval between the two ends is 12 bases. CDR1 KGHSH and CDR2 LQKENI were looked up in the germline V gene. The data are from a study of identical twins (dated by TCRdb to 2016 to 2017). Context from the whole study: TCR alpha and beta repertoires from monozygotic twins, unrelated adults of various ages and cord blood were deep-sequenced to test whether fetal clonotypes persist. To rule out contamination, the twin experiments were replicated at different times with different library preparation protocols. The paper's findings and limits, for the study overall: Because the same donors could not be followed over many years, conclusions were based on cross-sectional statistical analysis. In beta out-of-frame sequences, excess twin sharing was weaker, because having fewer shared sequences lowered the signal-to-noise ratio. Fewer insertions were carried by abundant cord blood beta clonotypes, a similar but weaker trend appeared in young adult naive repertoires, and no such trend appeared in memory repertoires. Compared with coincidental sharing between unrelated individuals, out-of-frame TCR alpha sequences shared between twins had an excess of sequences with low generation probability. Out-of-frame TCR alpha sharing in monozygotic twins was systematically underestimated by recombination models, whereas sharing between unrelated individuals was in agreement with the recombination models. Invariant T cells such as MAIT and iNKT could partly confound zero-insertion analyses, though diverse VJ usage argued against this for most clonotypes.

These sequences were also reported in another study, on yellow fever vaccine responses in identical twins. As noted in the second study: According to the authors, in identical twins the way T cells responded to vaccination appeared partly convergent and partly personalized. In the study, vaccine-responding T cell clones were precisely tracked in identical twins.

The receptor chain draws on TRBV18 and TRBJ2-7, and perhaps TRBD2 as D gene, on 6 matching bases. What was sequenced was PBMCs. This TCR was recovered from a woman aged 18-35 years in good health. CDR3 reads: CASSPVAGRYEQYF. The nucleotide sequence reads as follows: TGTGCCAGCTCACCAGTTGCAGGGAGGTACGAGCAGTACTTC.